These 2 T cell receptor beta chains were sequenced from one sample in a study of identical twins. TCRdb reprocessed the 5' RACE reads with MiXCR, giving one entry per CDR3 protein. The sample has about 250,000 distinct CDR3 sequences; around 8.8% are singletons. This sample was also put to use in a study of yellow fever vaccine responses in identical twins.

The sequencing sample was made of CD8+ T cells sorted from blood. These receptor sequences come from a woman aged 18-30 years in good health.

This clonotype was picked up a small number of times. V and J are TRBV3-1 and TRBJ2-3; D gene uncertain. This CDR3 is 14 amino acids long. V lost 4 bases and J lost 6, with 14 bases in between. Germline lookup yields CDR1 LGHDT and CDR2 YNNKEL (reference sequence). This CDR3 is CASSLGWASDTQYF. Written as DNA, the CDR3 is TGTGCCAGCAGCCTCGGGTGGGCATCGGATACGCAGTATTTT.

This clonotype was seen a handful of times. V usage is TRBV14 and J usage is TRBJ2-5, with a weak D call TRBD1 (5 bases). With 0 bases removed from V and 5 bases from J, the gap between germline ends came to 10 bases. Per the germline V gene, CDR1 is SGHDN and CDR2 is FVKESK. The CDR3 loop spans 14 amino acids. CDR3 protein: CASSQDPGWETQYF. CDR3 bases: TGTGCCAGCAGCCAAGATCCAGGGTGGGAGACCCAGTACTTC. The variable domain in full, completed from reference TRBV14 and TRBJ2-5, reads EAGVTQFPSHSVIEKGQTVTLRCDPISGHDNLYWYRRVMGKEIKFLLHFVKESKQDESGMPNNRFLAERTGGTYSTLKVQPAELEDSGVYFCASSQDPGWETQYFGPGTRLLVL.